This T cell receptor beta chain stems from a study of T cell changes during pregnancy in multiple sclerosis. This clone was detected once. Using immunoSEQ multiplex PCR, the repertoire was profiled, and TCRdb retains in-frame clones only, with some absent. The table shows approximately 58,000 clones, with 92% occurring only once. The CDR3 extends over 16 amino acids. V lost 4 bases to trimming and J lost 5 bases; unmatched junction nucleotides: 11. Germline CDR1 SGHNT, CDR2 YYREEE (reference sequence). The source was peripheral blood, collected in the second trimester of pregnancy. This TCR came from a female donor in good health, enrolled as a control in a pregnancy study. The genes are TRBV5-4 and TRBJ2-3; 9 bases match TRBD2. CDR3 region: CASSPGRGGFGDTQYF. The CDR3 DNA is TGTGCCAGCAGCCCGGGGCGGGGGGGCTTTGGAGATACGCAGTATTTT.